Listed below are T cell receptor beta chains from one sample, sequenced in a study of OX40 agonist ivuxolimab in advanced cancers. The method was immunoSEQ multiplex PCR; TCRdb's version includes in-frame clones alone and lacks a portion of them. The table records about 54,000 clones, more than 85% of them present only once. This specimen was CD4+ or CD8+ T cells sorted from blood, taken in a trial of the OX40 agonist ivuxolimab. These receptors were taken from an adult with an advanced solid tumor such as melanoma, head and neck, liver or kidney cancer. CDR3s include the opening cysteine and the closing phenylalanine or tryptophan. The D gene is left open where the match is weak. Size tells how often a clone was seen (once, few, many) or the class of an expanded clone, and some rows leave it out.

>TRBJ1-1|TRBV30|few|.
CAWGAAFF
TGTGCCTGGGGGGCCGCTTTCTTT
>TRBJ1-2|TRBV18|.|.
CASSPPRNYGYTF
TGTGCCAGCTCACCACCCCGCAACTATGGCTACACCTTC
>TRBJ2-7|TRBV27|.|.
CASSPAGENEQYF
TGTGCCAGCAGTCCAGCAGGGGAAAACGAGCAGTACTTC
>TRBJ1-2|TRBV30|.|.
CAWSVGGGPNYGYTF
TGTGCCTGGAGTGTAGGGGGGGGACCTAACTATGGCTACACCTTC
>TRBJ2-2|TRBV12-5|.|.
CASGLFANTGELFF
TGTGCTAGTGGTTTGTTTGCGAACACCGGGGAGCTGTTTTTT
>TRBJ2-5|TRBV6-5|.|TRBD1
CASSKGQYQETQYF
TGTGCCAGCAGTAAGGGACAGTACCAAGAGACCCAGTACTTC
>TRBJ1-1|TRBV15|.|.
CATRDGDTEAFF
TGTGCCACCAGGGACGGGGACACTGAAGCTTTCTTT
>TRBJ2-1|TRBV7-9|.|.
CASRFGREQFF
TGTGCCAGCAGGTTCGGACGCGAGCAGTTCTTC
>TRBJ1-1|TRBV10-3|once|.
CAISERGAYTEAFF
TGTGCCATCAGTGAGAGGGGGGCGTACACTGAAGCTTTCTTT
>TRBJ2-7|TRBV4-1|once|.
CASSVGGSGGYEQYF
TGCGCCAGCAGCGTGGGAGGTAGCGGAGGCTACGAGCAGTACTTC
>TRBJ1-2|TRBV29-1|.|.
CSVAGGEGGLGYTF
TGCAGCGTTGCGGGAGGCGAAGGGGGGCTAGGCTACACCTTC
>TRBJ1-1|TRBV6-1|.|.
CASSEPGGVTEAFF
TGTGCCAGCAGTGAACCTGGTGGGGTCACTGAAGCTTTCTTT
>TRBJ2-5|TRBV28|.|.
CASRPRNQETQYF
TGTGCCAGCAGGCCTAGGAACCAAGAGACCCAGTACTTC
>TRBJ1-1|TRBV11-2|.|.
CASRQEGHTEAFF
TGTGCCAGCCGACAGGAGGGGCACACTGAAGCTTTCTTT
>TRBJ1-1|TRBV30|.|.
CAWSTSTGNTEAFF
TGTGCCTGGAGTACCTCGACAGGAAACACTGAAGCTTTCTTT
>TRBJ1-2|TRBV7-6|.|.
CASSLTPPGRGGLPYGYTF
TGTGCCAGCAGCTTAACCCCCCCCGGCAGGGGCGGCCTCCCCTATGGCTACACCTTC
>TRBJ1-5|TRBV5-6|.|.
CASSFGGGQPQHF
TGTGCCAGCAGCTTCGGTGGGGGACAGCCCCAGCATTTT
>TRBJ2-1|TRBV11-3|.|TRBD2
CASSLLGAGGGGEQFF
TGTGCCAGCAGCTTATTGGGAGCGGGAGGTGGTGGCGAGCAGTTCTTC
>TRBJ2-2|TRBV7-8|.|TRBD2
CASSFPAGGTGELFF
TGTGCCAGCAGCTTCCCAGCGGGGGGCACCGGGGAGCTGTTTTTT
>TRBJ2-1|TRBV20-1|.|.
CSFNEQFF
TGCAGTTTCAATGAGCAGTTCTTC
>TRBJ1-2|TRBV20-1|.|TRBD1
CSAQTGEGYTF
TGCAGTGCTCAAACAGGGGAGGGCTACACCTTC
>TRBJ2-1|TRBV7-3|.|TRBD2
CASSSFAGGSNNEQFF
TGTGCCAGCAGCTCCTTCGCGGGAGGGAGCAACAATGAGCAGTTCTTC
>TRBJ1-1|TRBV28|.|.
CASSFTGNTEAFF
TGTGCCAGCAGTTTTACAGGGAACACTGAAGCTTTCTTT
>TRBJ2-1|TRBV29-1|.|TRBD1
CSVRTGSYNEQFF
TGCAGCGTTCGGACAGGGAGCTACAATGAGCAGTTCTTC
>TRBJ1-1|TRBV27|.|.
CATRTLPVGEAFF
TGTGCCACCAGAACCCTACCAGTGGGTGAAGCTTTCTTT
>TRBJ2-7|TRBV7-8|.|.
CASSLGNIESSYEQYF
TGTGCCAGCAGCTTAGGGAATATAGAGAGCTCCTACGAGCAGTACTTC
>TRBJ1-2|TRBV6-1|.|.
CASSEMPGPSRGYGYTF
TGTGCCAGCAGTGAAATGCCAGGACCGAGTCGGGGGTATGGCTACACCTTC
>TRBJ2-4|TRBV2|.|TRBD2
CASILAGGGYF
TGTGCCAGCATTTTAGCGGGAGGCGGGTACTTC
>TRBJ2-7|TRBV14|.|TRBD1
CASSLQGAFGQYF
TGTGCCAGCAGCCTTCAGGGGGCTTTCGGGCAGTACTTC
>TRBJ2-7|TRBV16|.|TRBD2
CASSRGGEVEQYF
TGTGCCAGCAGTCGCGGGGGGGAGGTCGAGCAGTACTTC
>TRBJ2-3|TRBV6-5|.|TRBD1
CASSYHDRESDTQYF
TGTGCCAGCAGTTACCACGACAGGGAATCGGATACGCAGTATTTT
>TRBJ2-3|TRBV4-2|.|.
CASSQEPGPSGATDTQYF
TGTGCCAGCAGCCAAGAACCCGGGCCCAGTGGGGCCACAGATACGCAGTATTTT
>TRBJ2-7|TRBV27|once|TRBD2
CASSYRGGKSYEQYF
TGTGCCAGCAGTTATCGGGGAGGGAAAAGCTACGAGCAGTACTTC
>TRBJ2-5|TRBV7-6|.|TRBD1
CASSLNNRGRETQYF
TGTGCCAGCAGCTTAAATAACAGGGGACGTGAGACCCAGTACTTC
>TRBJ2-3|TRBV29-1|once|.
CSDRSGRGTDTQYF
TGCAGCGACCGTAGCGGAAGAGGCACAGATACGCAGTATTTT
>TRBJ2-7|TRBV4-3|.|TRBD1
CASSQYGQGINEQYF
TGCGCCAGCAGCCAATATGGACAGGGGATCAACGAGCAGTACTTC
>TRBJ2-2|TRBV12-5|.|.
CASGLAHGGTGELFF
TGTGCTAGTGGTTTGGCCCACGGCGGCACCGGGGAGCTGTTTTTT
>TRBJ2-7|TRBV27|.|.
CASSPGQDGSYEQYF
TGTGCCAGCAGTCCTGGGCAGGACGGCTCCTACGAGCAGTACTTC
>TRBJ2-1|TRBV7-9|.|TRBD2
CASSLVHSQQAGAYNEQFF
TGTGCCAGCAGCTTAGTCCATTCTCAACAAGCGGGAGCCTACAATGAGCAGTTCTTC
>TRBJ2-1|TRBV4-1|.|.
CASSQDVGEQFF
TGCGCCAGCAGCCAAGACGTCGGTGAGCAGTTCTTC
>TRBJ2-2|TRBV4-3|once|TRBD2
CASSQTGGTKGTGELFF
TGCGCCAGCAGCCAAACGGGAGGAACGAAGGGCACCGGGGAGCTGTTTTTT
>TRBJ2-4|TRBV15|.|.
CATSSKFGYNGQDIQYF
TGTGCCACCAGCTCAAAATTTGGGTATAACGGGCAGGACATTCAGTACTTC
>TRBJ2-3|TRBV29-1|.|TRBD1
CSVDRTGDTQYF
TGCAGCGTTGATCGGACAGGAGATACGCAGTATTTT
>TRBJ2-5|TRBV7-9|once|.
CASSPLQETQYF
TGTGCCAGCAGCCCACTTCAAGAGACCCAGTACTTC
>TRBJ2-3|TRBV4-2|.|.
CASSQESLRGNTDTQYF
TGTGCCAGCAGCCAAGAGAGTTTGCGCGGGAACACAGATACGCAGTATTTT
>TRBJ2-7|TRBV7-8|.|.
CASSSLFLNPYEQYF
TGTGCCAGCAGCTCCCTCTTCCTAAACCCCTACGAGCAGTACTTC
>TRBJ1-1|TRBV4-2|few|.
CASSLEMNTEAFF
TGTGCCAGCAGCCTCGAAATGAACACTGAAGCTTTCTTT
>TRBJ2-7|TRBV7-9|.|.
CASSLVPYEQYF
TGTGCCAGCAGCTTAGTGCCCTACGAGCAGTACTTC